This T cell receptor (delta chain) was identified in a study of γδ T cells in repeated Plasmodium falciparum infection. Study information: Some Malian samples span acute malaria episodes; others come from no-transmission periods.

Flow sorting of PBMC yielded separate Vgamma9/Vdelta2+ and Vdelta2-negative gammadelta T cell populations for bulk repertoire analysis. Broader study findings: The Malian cohort came from a small rural village of predominantly one ethnic group.

Germline lookup yields CDR1 GEAIGNYY and CDR2 EKD. After removal of 0 bases from V and 8 bases from J, the junction contained 31 bases not matched to a gene. The CDR3 spans 23 residues. TCRdb applied CATT to the multiplex PCR reads for clone calling. The table has 55,000 to 70,000 delta-chain clones, over 1.5% seen once. Regarding this clone: Its antigen is not known. A far larger clone is off by one base, so a read error is likely. In the same sample, other DNA sequences code for this CDR3.

Specimen: gamma-delta T cells from blood. V and J are TRDV2 and TRDJ1, with 11 bases matching TRDD3. TCRdb records no J gene; here it was assigned by comparing the DNA to germline. The source is a pool of human donors (malaria-infected and uninfected, not separated). The CDR3 loop is CACDTAPARGVGDTTYLPGKLIF. The CDR3 DNA reads TGTGCCTGTGACACCGCCCCGGCACGTGGAGTGGGGGATACGACCTACCTACCTGGCAAACTCATCTTT.